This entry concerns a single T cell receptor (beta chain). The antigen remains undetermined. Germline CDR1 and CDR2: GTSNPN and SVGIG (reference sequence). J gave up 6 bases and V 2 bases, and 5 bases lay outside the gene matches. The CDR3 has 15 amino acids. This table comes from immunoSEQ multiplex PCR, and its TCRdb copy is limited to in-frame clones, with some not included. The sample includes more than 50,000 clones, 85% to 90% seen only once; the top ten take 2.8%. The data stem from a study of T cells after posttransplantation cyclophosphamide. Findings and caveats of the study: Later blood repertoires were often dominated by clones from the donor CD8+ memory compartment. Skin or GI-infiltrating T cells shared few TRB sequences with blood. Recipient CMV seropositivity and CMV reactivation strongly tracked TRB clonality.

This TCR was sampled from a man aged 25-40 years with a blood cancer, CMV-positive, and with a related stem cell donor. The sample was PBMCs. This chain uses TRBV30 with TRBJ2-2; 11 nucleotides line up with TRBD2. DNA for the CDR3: TGTGCCTGGAGTAGAGGACTAGCGGGTGCCGGGGAGCTGTTTTTT. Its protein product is CAWSRGLAGAGELFF.